Listed here are 13 T cell receptor beta chains from one sample, sequenced in a study of shared clonotypes between healthy human individuals. Method: immunoSEQ multiplex PCR; TCRdb's copy keeps in-frame clones and lacks some. The repertoire has 2 million to 3 million clones, over 85% of them found once; the top ten carry 0.35% to 0.45%. Specimen: naive CD4+ T cells from PBMCs. Regarding subset: CD45RA+ positively selected. Source of these receptors: a man aged 18 to 35 in good health. Some clones in this sample may be carry-over from other donors' samples.

The chain recombines TRBV28 with TRBJ1-2; 7 nucleotides align to TRBD1. The CDR3 spans 14 residues. Germline assignment: CDR1 MDHEN and CDR2 SYDVKM. The ends lost 5 bases at V and 8 bases at J; junction bases unmatched: 11. The CDR3 region is CASSVRRTGSGYTF. CDR3 sequence (DNA): TGTGCCAGCAGTGTTCGGAGGACAGGTTCCGGCTACACCTTC.

The chain is built from TRBV11-1 and TRBJ2-3, with TRBD1 as a possible D gene (5 bases). The CDR3 is 19 residues long. The germline CDR1 and CDR2 sequences are SGHAT and FQDESV (reference sequence). Trimming cost V 2 bases and J 0 bases, with 21 bases left between them. CDR3 DNA: TGTGCCAGCAGCTTAATTTTTTTTGGCTCAGGGTCTAGCACAGATACGCAGTATTTT. Its protein product is CASSLIFFGSGSSTDTQYF.

The sample holds one count of this clone. The genes are TRBV4-3 and TRBJ1-1, with a possible D match to TRBD1 (6 bases). The V gene lost 0 bases and the J gene lost 4 bases, with 12 bases spanning the gap. CDR1 LGHNA and CDR2 YSLEER come from the germline V gene. This CDR3 contains 15 residues. Written as DNA, the CDR3 is TGCGCCAGCAGCCAAGACAGCAGGGGTGGCACTGAAGCTTTCTTT. Translating it yields CASSQDSRGGTEAFF.

This sequence joins TRBV5-1 and TRBJ2-2; perhaps TRBD1 as D (6 bases). The length of the CDR3 is 17 residues. Deletions cut 3 bases from V and 0 bases from J, with 15 bases between. The germline V gene encodes CDR1 SGHRS and CDR2 YFSETQ. CDR3 loop: CASSWGGRTANTGELFF. The DNA for the CDR3 is TGCGCCAGCAGCTGGGGCGGGCGGACAGCGAACACCGGGGAGCTGTTTTTT.

This sequence joins TRBV6-6 and TRBJ1-2; TRBD1 matches 7 bases. Germline CDR1 and CDR2: MNHNY and SVGAGI (reference sequence). V was clipped by 0 bases and J by 2 bases; unmatched bases: 6. CDR3 length: 16 residues. The CDR3 protein is CASSYSPGQTNYGYTF. For the CDR3, the DNA is TGTGCCAGCAGTTACTCGCCGGGACAGACCAACTATGGCTACACCTTC.

The rearrangement uses TRBV7-2 and TRBJ2-7, with D maybe TRBD1 (6 bases). The V and J ends lost 5 bases and 6 bases respectively, with 14 bases between them. Germline CDR1 SGHTA, CDR2 FQGNSA. The CDR3 is 13 residues long. CDR3 loop: CASSLGQVGEQYF. The DNA of the CDR3 is TGTGCCAGCAGCCTGGGACAAGTGGGCGAGCAGTACTTC.

The V and J genes are TRBV4-2 and TRBJ2-5; the match to TRBD2 covers 7 bases. CDR1 is LGHNA, CDR2 YNFKEQ, per germline. Trimming removed 2 bases from V and 5 bases from J; junction bases left unmatched: 5. The CDR3 runs 14 residues. CDR3 bases: TGTGCCAGCAGCCAAAAGGAGGGAGGGGAGACCCAGTACTTC. It encodes CASSQKEGGETQYF.

This chain joins TRBV18 and TRBJ1-5; 12 nucleotides align to TRBD1. This CDR3 region has 16 residues. Germline CDR1 is KGHSH and CDR2 is LQKENI. With V trimmed by 2 bases and J by 5 bases, 4 bases remained unmatched. The CDR3 protein is CASSPGTGGLDQPQHF. The CDR3 DNA reads TGTGCCAGCTCACCAGGGACAGGGGGCTTGGATCAGCCCCAGCATTTT.

J is TRBJ2-5 and V is TRBV7-2, with a tentative D call TRBD1 (7 bases). The V gene's germline CDR1 is SGHTA and CDR2 FQGNSA. The length of the CDR3 is 14 residues. V shed 5 bases and J shed 5 bases, with 15 bases lying between them. The CDR3, as DNA: TGTGCCAGCAGCATCAGGGGGGCCGGGGAGACCCAGTACTTC. This sequence encodes CASSIRGAGETQYF.

This clone was recorded only once. The rearrangement uses TRBV5-1 and TRBJ2-3, with 11 bases aligning to TRBD2. J lost 4 bases, V lost 6 bases, and 10 bases had no gene match. The CDR3 has 16 residues. From germline, CDR1 is SGHRS and CDR2 YFSETQ. This CDR3 is CASIGLAGASADTQYF. In DNA, the CDR3 is TGCGCCAGCATCGGACTAGCGGGTGCTTCCGCAGATACGCAGTATTTT.

The rearrangement joins TRBV9 to TRBJ1-1; the match to TRBD1 covers 10 bases. This CDR3 is 15 amino acids long. CDR1 and CDR2 from the germline V gene are SGDLS and YYNGEE. J lost 3 bases, V lost 4 bases, and 6 bases had no gene match. The CDR3 here is CASSRDRGSYTEAFF. The CDR3, as DNA: TGTGCCAGCAGCCGGGACAGGGGTTCGTACACTGAAGCTTTCTTT.

The V gene is TRBV5-5, the J gene TRBJ1-2; the D gene is possibly TRBD1 (5 bases). This CDR3 is built from 14 residues. V dropped 4 bases and J dropped 1 base, with 11 bases sitting between them. CDR1 and CDR2 from the germline V gene are SGHKS and YYEKEE (reference sequence). CDR3 nucleotides: TGTGCCAGCAGCCAAGACAGAAGTAACTATGGCTACACCTTC. Its protein is CASSQDRSNYGYTF.

The chain employs TRBV28 and TRBJ2-2, with TRBD1 identical over 7 bases. The V gene's germline CDR1 is MDHEN and CDR2 SYDVKM. CDR3 size: 14 residues. Trimming removed 5 bases from V and 5 bases from J; junction bases left unmatched: 5. The CDR3 loop is CASSRQGGTGELFF. Here the CDR3 DNA reads TGTGCCAGCAGTCGACAGGGTGGGACCGGGGAGCTGTTTTTT.